The clone carrying this T cell receptor beta chain has more than one count but fewer than ten. CDR3 length: 16 residues. The germline CDR1 and CDR2 sequences are MGHRA and YSYEKL. The ends were cut back, 1 base at V and 4 bases at J, with 16 bases in the middle. The data belong to a study of blood T cells in healthy people across ages. Together with a sample-barcoded 5' primer, a J-beta primer mix was included in a second PCR lasting about 7 to 12 cycles. MiXCR, applied by TCRdb to the 5' RACE reads, yields one record per CDR3 protein. The sample lists 1.8 million or so distinct CDR3 sequences, roughly two fifths seen once, with approximately 22% in the top ten. Donor samples were obtained from healthy Caucasian individuals from Russia, aged about 6 to 100. In each sample, at least 7 million PBMCs were isolated.

This TCR was sampled from a human donor in good health. This chain connects TRBV4-1 to TRBJ2-5, with D perhaps TRBD1 (5 bases). Sequencing input: blood. The CDR3 spells CASSQAGITGRETQYF. CDR3 in DNA: TGCGCCAGCAGCCAAGCAGGGATAACGGGCAGAGAGACCCAGTACTTC.